This is a list of T cell receptor beta chains from one sample in a study of control samples from healthy donors and cancer patients. The assay was immunoSEQ multiplex PCR, and TCRdb's table has in-frame clones only and misses some. This repertoire shows 390,000 or so clones, 80% to 95% found once; its top ten account for more than 6%. Sequences were obtained from PBMCs. The origin of the receptors is a man aged 35 to 55 with head and neck cancer. Each CDR3 is given with its conserved first and last residue. Size is stated for part of the rows, as once, few or many counts, or as a class when the clone is expanded.

v_gene: TRBV6-5; j_gene: TRBJ1-1; abundance: .; CDR3aa: CASSSGAEAFF
v_gene: TRBV9; j_gene: TRBJ2-2; abundance: .; CDR3aa: CASSVLAGGNTGELFF
v_gene: TRBV7-2; j_gene: TRBJ2-7; abundance: once; CDR3aa: CASSPGSLAGGPREQYF
v_gene: TRBV5-4; j_gene: TRBJ1-1; abundance: .; CDR3aa: CASTPGWGISNTEAFF
v_gene: TRBV7-2; j_gene: TRBJ2-7; abundance: .; CDR3aa: CASSLGASASYEQYF
v_gene: TRBV20-1; j_gene: TRBJ1-2; abundance: .; CDR3aa: CRAGDGGYTF
v_gene: TRBV4-2; j_gene: TRBJ2-5; abundance: .; CDR3aa: CASSREQGGETQYF
v_gene: TRBV12-3/TRBV12-4; j_gene: TRBJ2-7; abundance: .; CDR3aa: CASSLENYEQYF
v_gene: TRBV28; j_gene: TRBJ2-5; abundance: .; CDR3aa: CASNEGETQYF
v_gene: TRBV28; j_gene: TRBJ1-1; abundance: few; CDR3aa: CASSSWTGSTEAFF
v_gene: TRBV2; j_gene: TRBJ1-4; abundance: .; CDR3aa: CASNVYTDSEKLFF
v_gene: TRBV9; j_gene: TRBJ2-7; abundance: .; CDR3aa: CASSVGDGGEQYF
v_gene: TRBV6-2/TRBV6-3; j_gene: TRBJ1-4; abundance: .; CDR3aa: CASSRRAGEKLFF
v_gene: TRBV7-7; j_gene: TRBJ2-7; abundance: .; CDR3aa: CASSPTGGYEQYF
v_gene: TRBV2; j_gene: TRBJ1-5; abundance: few; CDR3aa: CASCGQGFGQPQHF
v_gene: TRBV30; j_gene: TRBJ2-7; abundance: .; CDR3aa: CAWKSGTDFHEQYF
v_gene: TRBV12-3/TRBV12-4; j_gene: TRBJ2-1; abundance: .; CDR3aa: CASRPTGDHEQFF
v_gene: TRBV24-1; j_gene: TRBJ1-4; abundance: once; CDR3aa: CATSGTGGRKLFF
v_gene: TRBV19; j_gene: TRBJ1-1; abundance: .; CDR3aa: CATGQGLTEAFF
v_gene: TRBV30; j_gene: TRBJ1-1; abundance: .; CDR3aa: CALPSLSGGNTEAFF
v_gene: TRBV30; j_gene: TRBJ2-1; abundance: .; CDR3aa: CAWIGVAYNEQFF
v_gene: TRBV2; j_gene: TRBJ2-2; abundance: .; CDR3aa: CASMVGLSGELFF
v_gene: TRBV15; j_gene: TRBJ1-1; abundance: .; CDR3aa: CATSIGMNTEAFF
v_gene: TRBV9; j_gene: TRBJ1-1; abundance: .; CDR3aa: CASSVVDTAVAFF
v_gene: TRBV5-5; j_gene: TRBJ1-5; abundance: .; CDR3aa: CASSSTGASQPQHF
v_gene: TRBV9; j_gene: TRBJ2-2; abundance: .; CDR3aa: CASSVESTGELFF
v_gene: TRBV7-9; j_gene: TRBJ2-1; abundance: .; CDR3aa: CASSLPRTSFEQFF
v_gene: TRBV9; j_gene: TRBJ2-2; abundance: .; CDR3aa: CASSVVGGITGELFF